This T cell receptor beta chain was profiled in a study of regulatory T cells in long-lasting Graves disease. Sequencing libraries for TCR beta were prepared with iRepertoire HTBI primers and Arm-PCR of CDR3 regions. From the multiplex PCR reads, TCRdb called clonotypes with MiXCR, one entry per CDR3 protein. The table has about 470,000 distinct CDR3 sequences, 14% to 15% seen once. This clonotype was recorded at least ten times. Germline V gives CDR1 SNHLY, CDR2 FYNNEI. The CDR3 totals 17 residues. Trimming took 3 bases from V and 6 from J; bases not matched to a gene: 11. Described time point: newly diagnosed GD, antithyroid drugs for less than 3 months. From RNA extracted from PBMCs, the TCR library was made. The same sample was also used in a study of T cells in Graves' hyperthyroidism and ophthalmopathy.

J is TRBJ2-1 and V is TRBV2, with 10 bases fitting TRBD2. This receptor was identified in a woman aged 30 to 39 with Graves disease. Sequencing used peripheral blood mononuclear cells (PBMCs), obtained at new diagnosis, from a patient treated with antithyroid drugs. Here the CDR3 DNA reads TGTGCCAGCAGTGATCAGATGAGGCTAGCGGGAGTCAATGAGCAGTTCTTC. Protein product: CASSDQMRLAGVNEQFF.